Presented here are 11 T cell receptor beta chains from one specimen sequenced in a study of T cell responses to AZD1222 COVID-19 vaccine. Profiled with immunoSEQ multiplex PCR; TCRdb holds only in-frame clones, not every one. The table records over 100,000 clones, 85% to 90% of them present only once. The material was peripheral blood, obtained on day 0 of AZD1222 vaccination. These receptors all stem from an adult in good health.

This clone was seen once. The chain carries TRBV3-1 (or the pseudogene TRBV3-2) and TRBJ1-6; D is undetermined. Per germline, CDR1 LGHDT and CDR2 YNNKEL (reference sequence). The CDR3 covers 16 residues. Deletions cut 5 bases from V and 10 bases from J, with 21 bases between. CDR3 amino acids: CASSSRPRTSGSPLHF. The CDR3 nucleotides are TGTGCCAGCAGCTCTCGGCCCCGGACTAGTGGGTCACCCCTCCACTTT.

V is TRBV19 and J is TRBJ1-1, with a tentative D call TRBD1 (5 bases). V dropped 1 base and J dropped 8 bases, with 17 bases sitting between them. Looked up from germline, CDR1 is LNHDA and CDR2 is SQIVND (reference sequence). This CDR3 has 15 residues. This CDR3 is CASSIGQTGAGEAFF. DNA for the CDR3: TGTGCCAGTAGTATAGGTCAAACAGGAGCCGGAGAAGCTTTCTTT.

For the CDR3, the DNA is TGTGCCAGCAGTCCGGGACTAGCGGGCTCCGAGCAGTTCTTC. Residues: CASSPGLAGSEQFF. The rearrangement uses TRBV6-4 and TRBJ2-1, with 12 positions matching TRBD2. Germline V gives CDR1 MRHNA, CDR2 SNTAGT. The V and J ends lost 5 bases and 10 bases, in that order; junction bases with no gene match: 6. This CDR3 has 14 residues.

This clone was detected once. The chain carries TRBV18 and TRBJ1-1; D is unclear. V was shortened by 2 bases and J by 1 base, with 8 bases between the two germline ends. CDR1 is KGHSH and CDR2 is LQKENI in the germline V gene. CDR3 length equals 14 residues. CDR3 protein: CASSPMKANTEAFF. The CDR3 DNA reads TGTGCCAGCTCACCAATGAAGGCGAACACTGAAGCTTTCTTT.

The chain has TRBV5-4 and TRBJ2-1, with D perhaps given as TRBD1 or TRBD2 (6 bases each). Germline V lookup: CDR1 SGHNT, CDR2 YYREEE (reference sequence). Trimming stripped 6 bases from V and 5 bases from J, with 15 bases between. This CDR3 is 14 amino acids long. The CDR3 DNA reads TGTGCCAGCACCCCCGGGGGCGGGAACAATGAGCAGTTCTTC. The encoded protein is CASTPGGGNNEQFF.

This sequence joins TRBV11-2 and TRBJ1-6; D gene ambiguous. The CDR3 contains 12 residues. V was cut by 5 bases and J by 5 bases, with 4 bases left in between. The germline V gene encodes CDR1 SGHAT and CDR2 FQNNGV. The CDR3 DNA is TGTGCCAGCAGCCCCAATAATTCACCCCTCCACTTT. This sequence encodes CASSPNNSPLHF.

A single count supports this clone. This sequence joins TRBV5-1 and TRBJ1-1; weak D call: TRBD1 (6 bases). CDR3 length: 15 amino acids. V gave up 3 bases and J gave up 5 bases, with 17 bases separating them. Germline CDR1 reads SGHRS; CDR2 reads YFSETQ. The CDR3 loop is CASSSIRGVGTEAFF. For the CDR3, the DNA is TGCGCCAGCAGCTCGATCAGGGGTGTGGGGACTGAAGCTTTCTTT.

Written as DNA, the CDR3 is TGTGCCAGCAGCCTAGGTAGTTTGGGGAACACTGAAGCTTTCTTT. It encodes CASSLGSLGNTEAFF. V gene TRBV28 combines with J gene TRBJ1-1; no definite D call. V lost 6 bases and J lost 1, with 15 bases in between. This CDR3 is 15 amino acids long. CDR1 and CDR2 (germline): MDHEN, SYDVKM.

The chain links TRBV6-6 to TRBJ2-2; D call uncertain. Germline lookup yields CDR1 MNHNY and CDR2 SVGAGI (reference sequence). CDR3 length equals 15 residues. Trimming left V 0 bases short and J 5 bases short, with 10 bases between. The CDR3 bases are TGTGCCAGCAGTTACTCGATCCGGACGACCGGGGAGCTGTTTTTT. Its translation is CASSYSIRTTGELFF.

The chain is built from TRBV5-1 and TRBJ2-3; the D is unclear. Deletions cut 4 bases from V and 3 bases from J, with 12 bases between. The CDR3 is made up of 14 amino acids. The germline V gene encodes CDR1 SGHRS and CDR2 YFSETQ. CDR3 nucleotides: TGCGCCAGCAGCCTCCCGGACGAGACAGATACGCAGTATTTT. It is translated as CASSLPDETDTQYF.

The gene calls are TRBV4-3 and TRBJ2-3; TRBD2 matches 11 bases. The CDR3 consists of 16 residues. The trim removed 1 base at V and 7 bases at J, leaving 7 bases unmatched. Germline V gives CDR1 LGHNA, CDR2 YSLEER. CDR3 nucleotides: TGCGCCAGCAGCCAAGGGGTAGCGGGGGGGCCATATACGCAGTATTTT. It yields the protein CASSQGVAGGPYTQYF.